One sample yielded the 8 T cell receptor beta chains listed below, sequenced in a study of Ad26.COV2.S vaccination and SARS-CoV-2 variants. The table came from immunoSEQ multiplex PCR; TCRdb's copy has only in-frame clones and leaves some out. The table has around 86,000 clones, approximately 86% seen once. Source: peripheral blood, taken after recovery from COVID-19. Receptor source: a human donor who had recovered from COVID-19.

The rearrangement uses TRBV7-9 and TRBJ2-2; D might be TRBD1 (6 bases). The CDR3 runs to 14 residues. Between the trimmed V and J ends, which lost 4 bases and 4 bases, there was a span of 10 bases. The germline V gene encodes CDR1 SEHNR and CDR2 FQNEAQ (reference sequence). The CDR3: CASSWQGTTGELFF. The CDR3 DNA is TGTGCCAGCAGCTGGCAGGGGACCACCGGGGAGCTGTTTTTT. Based on the CDR3 plus reference TRBV7-9 and TRBJ2-2, the full variable domain is DTGVSQNPRHKITKRGQNVTFRCDPISEHNRLYWYRQTLGQGPEFLTYFQNEAQLEKSRLLSDRFSAERPKGSFSTLEIQRTEQGDSAMYLCASSWQGTTGELFFGEGSRLTVL.

The chain recombines TRBV5-1 with TRBJ1-4; D might be TRBD1 (5 bases). CDR1 SGHRS and CDR2 YFSETQ come from the germline V gene. The V and J ends lost 0 bases and 8 bases respectively, with 11 bases between them. The CDR3 is 14 residues long. Written as DNA, the CDR3 is TGCGCCAGCAGCTTGGAAAAGGGGCAAGAAAAACTGTTTTTT. Translated, it gives CASSLEKGQEKLFF.

This clone was detected once. V is TRBV4-2 and J is TRBJ2-7, with TRBD2 matching over 11 bases. In germline, CDR1 is LGHNA, CDR2 YNFKEQ. The junction had 9 bases not matched to a gene; V was cut back by 0 bases and J by 5 bases. This CDR3 contains 17 residues. This CDR3 reads CASSQEVAGGSWDEQYF. The CDR3 region has the DNA TGTGCCAGCAGCCAAGAGGTAGCGGGAGGGTCCTGGGACGAGCAGTACTTC.

The J gene is TRBJ1-1, the V gene TRBV2; D gene uncertain. Trimming shortened V by 8 bases and J by 3 bases, and 13 bases separated the two germline ends. The CDR3 covers 13 residues. CDR1 is SNHLY and CDR2 is FYNNEI in the germline V gene. The CDR3 DNA sequence: TGTGCCAGCTGGGAGGGTAGGGACACTGAAGCTTTCTTT. As protein: CASWEGRDTEAFF.

In regard to this clone: One end of the junction fails to match germline, which may point to a read error. The J gene is TRBJ1-2, the V gene TRBV20-1, with 7 bases matching TRBD1. The CDR3 has 11 amino acids. Germline CDR1 is DFQATT and CDR2 is SNEGSKA (reference sequence). This CDR3 is CSARNIGTDNF. In DNA, the CDR3 is TGCAGTGCTAGAAATATTGGGACAGATAACTTC.

The chain has TRBV6-5 and TRBJ2-1; TRBD2 matches 7 bases. V was clipped by 2 bases and J by 4 bases; unmatched bases: 8. Germline assignment: CDR1 MNHEY and CDR2 SVGAGI. This CDR3 is built from 16 residues. The CDR3 DNA sequence: TGTGCCAGCAGTTACAGTACTAGCGAATCGTACAATGAGCAGTTCTTC. Amino acids: CASSYSTSESYNEQFF.

The CDR3 loop reads CASSLTSLTSGSKGEQFF. CDR3 nucleotides: TGTGCCAGCAGCTTAACAAGTCTGACTAGCGGGAGTAAAGGTGAGCAGTTCTTC. This sequence joins TRBV7-3 and TRBJ2-1; TRBD2 agrees at 12 bases. V shed 0 bases and J 9 bases; nucleotides not matched to a gene: 12. CDR3 size: 18 residues. Germline V lookup: CDR1 SGHTA, CDR2 FQGTGA. The entire variable domain, with the rest obtained from reference TRBV7-3 and TRBJ2-1, is as follows: GAGVSQTPSNKVTEKGKYVELRCDPISGHTALYWYRQSLGQGPEFLIYFQGTGAADDSGLPNDRFFAVRPEGSVSTLKIQRTERGDSAVYLCASSLTSLTSGSKGEQFFGPGTRLTVL.

The CDR3 region is CASSLRDGGKTQYF. DNA of the CDR3: TGTGCCAGCAGCTTACGCGACGGGGGGAAGACCCAGTACTTC. This chain joins TRBV13 and TRBJ2-5; 7 positions agree with TRBD2. Per the germline V gene, CDR1 is PRHDT and CDR2 is FYEKMQ (reference sequence). CDR3 length equals 14 residues. V lost 2 bases and J lost 6; bases outside the gene matches: 6.